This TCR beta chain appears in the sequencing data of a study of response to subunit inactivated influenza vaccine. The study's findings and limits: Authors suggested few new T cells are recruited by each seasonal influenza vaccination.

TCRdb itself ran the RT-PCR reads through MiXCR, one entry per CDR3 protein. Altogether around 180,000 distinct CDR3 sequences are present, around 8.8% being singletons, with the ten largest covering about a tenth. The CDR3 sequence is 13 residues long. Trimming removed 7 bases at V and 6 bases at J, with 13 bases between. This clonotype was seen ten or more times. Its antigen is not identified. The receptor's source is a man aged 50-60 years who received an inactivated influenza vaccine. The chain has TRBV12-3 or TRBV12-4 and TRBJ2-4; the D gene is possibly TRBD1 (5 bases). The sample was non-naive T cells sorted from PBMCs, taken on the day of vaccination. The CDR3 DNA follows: TGTGCCAGCAACGAAGGGGTTTTAAACATTCAGTACTTC. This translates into CASNEGVLNIQYF.